The rows below give T cell receptor beta chains drawn from one sample of a study of blood T cell repertoires in COVID-19. TCRdb's table, derived via immunoSEQ multiplex PCR, lists solely in-frame clones and lacks some. Among some 80,000 clones listed, roughly nine tenths were seen once. Sequencing was done on a sample of peripheral blood. The receptors originated from a woman between 45 and 60 years old with active or convalescent COVID-19. CDR3s include the opening cysteine and the closing phenylalanine or tryptophan. A D gene is named only where the DNA matches it firmly. A row's size may be missing; if present it is once, few, many or a size class.

TRBJ1-2 TRBV5-6 - - TGTGCCAGCAGCTTGGGGGCTCCTTATGGCTACACCTTC CASSLGAPYGYTF
TRBJ2-4 TRBV7-2 TRBD2 - TGTGCCAGCAGCCCCCGGGGGGGTCTAAACATTCAGTACTTC CASSPRGGLNIQYF
TRBJ2-1 TRBV7-9 - - TGTGCCAGCTTCCGACTAGTTGAGCAGTTCTTC CASFRLVEQFF
TRBJ1-2 TRBV5-4 TRBD1 - TGTGCCAGCAGGTCCGGGACAGGGGGGGATGGCTACACCTTC CASRSGTGGDGYTF
TRBJ1-6 TRBV7-2 - few TGTGCCAGCAGCGCGAGAGTGGATAATTCACCCCTCCACTTT CASSARVDNSPLHF
TRBJ1-2 TRBV6-5 - - TGTGCCAGCAGCTATCGGGGGATTAACTATGGCTACACCTTC CASSYRGINYGYTF
TRBJ1-4 TRBV18 - few TGTGCCAGCTCACCTCGGACAGTTCGTAATGAAAAACTGTTTTTT CASSPRTVRNEKLFF
TRBJ2-1 TRBV7-2 TRBD2 - TGTGCCAGCAGCCCCCAAGGTGCGGGGGGGAGGAATGAGCAGTTCTTC CASSPQGAGGRNEQFF
TRBJ1-5 TRBV18 TRBD1 few TGTGCCAGCTCATCCGGGACAGGGGAACAGCCCCAGCATTTT CASSSGTGEQPQHF
TRBJ1-1 TRBV5-1 TRBD1 - TGCGCCAGCAGAACCGGGACAGCAGTCATGAACACTGAAGCTTTCTTT CASRTGTAVMNTEAFF
TRBJ1-1 TRBV6-6 TRBD1 - TGTGCCAGCAGTTTGGGACAGGGGGCTGTTGAAGCTTTCTTT CASSLGQGAVEAFF
TRBJ1-6 TRBV7-9 TRBD1 - TGTGCCAGCAGCCCGGGACAGTATAATTCACCCCTCCACTTT CASSPGQYNSPLHF
TRBJ2-3 TRBV3-1/TRBV3-2 TRBD2 - TGTGCCAGCAGCAGGACTAGCGGTACAGATACGCAGTATTTT CASSRTSGTDTQYF
TRBJ2-2 TRBV28 TRBD1 few TGTGCCAGCAGTCAGGACAGGGGATCAGGGACCGGGGAGCTGTTTTTT CASSQDRGSGTGELFF
TRBJ2-2 TRBV30 - - TGTGCCTGGAGTGTATTAGTAAACACCGGGGAGCTGTTTTTT CAWSVLVNTGELFF
TRBJ1-2 TRBV12-3/TRBV12-4 - - TGTGCCAGCAGTAACAGAAGAGGCTACACCTTC CASSNRRGYTF
TRBJ2-3 TRBV7-8 - - TGTGCCAGCAGCTTAGTAGGGGGAAACACAGATACGCAGTATTTT CASSLVGGNTDTQYF
TRBJ1-1 TRBV19 - - TGTGCCAGTAGTATCATAGACAGCCTGAACACTGAAGCTTTCTTT CASSIIDSLNTEAFF
TRBJ2-3 TRBV5-1 - - TGCGCCAGCAGCTTGAGCAGGGGCGGCACAGATACGCAGTATTTT CASSLSRGGTDTQYF
TRBJ1-2 TRBV7-9 - - TGTGCCAGCAGGCCGACAGGACGGGCGGGCTACACCTTC CASRPTGRAGYTF
TRBJ1-2 TRBV27 - - TGTGCCAGCAGTTTTATCGCGGGCGCAGGGACTTATGGCTACACCTTC CASSFIAGAGTYGYTF
TRBJ1-1 TRBV7-3 - - TGTGCCAGCAGCTTACAGGGAATGAACACTGAAGCTTTCTTT CASSLQGMNTEAFF
TRBJ2-7 TRBV5-5 - - TGTGCCAGCAGCTATCTCGGGTCCTACGAGCAGTACTTC CASSYLGSYEQYF
TRBJ2-2 TRBV27 TRBD1 - TGTGCCAGCAGTTTGGCTGGACAGGGGCTAGCGGGGGAGCTGTTTTTT CASSLAGQGLAGELFF
TRBJ1-1 TRBV4-2 TRBD1 - TGTGCCAGCAGCCAAGAGACAGGGGTGGTCACTGAAGCTTTCTTT CASSQETGVVTEAFF
TRBJ1-5 TRBV6-5 - - TGTGCCAGCAGTTATAACAGGGATCTTCAGCCCCAGCATTTT CASSYNRDLQPQHF